This T cell receptor beta chain was profiled in a study of shared clonotypes between healthy human individuals. Study conclusions and caveats: Only blood samples were collected, and tissue repertoires likely differ. Non-shared clonotypes showed lower generation probabilities than clonotypes common to all four donors.

All donors were healthy HIV-negative adults lacking recent acute infections or vaccinations. Concerning this clone: Its antigen remains unknown.

This table comes from immunoSEQ multiplex PCR, and its TCRdb copy is limited to in-frame clones, with some not included. The profile covers a few hundred thousand clones, with around 86% appearing a single time and around 15% taken by the ten largest. Germline CDR1 is MDHEN and CDR2 is SYDVKM. Trimming stripped 2 bases from V and 1 base from J, with 10 bases between. This CDR3 comprises 15 residues. This receptor was taken from a man aged 18-30 years in good health. The rearrangement links TRBV28 to TRBJ2-3; maybe TRBD1 (5 bases). Sequenced: memory CD8+ T cells sorted from blood. Subset noted: CD45RO+ cells pooled with CCR7-negative TemRA cells. The CDR3 DNA sequence: TGTGCCAGCAGTTTAGCTCAGGGTGGCACAGATACGCAGTATTTT. Translated, it gives CASSLAQGGTDTQYF.